Listed here are 25 T cell receptor beta chains from one sample, sequenced in a study of blood T cell repertoires in COVID-19. Using immunoSEQ multiplex PCR, the repertoire was profiled, and TCRdb retains in-frame clones only, with some absent. The repertoire holds about 130,000 clones, with roughly 69% as singletons. Sequencing was done on a sample of peripheral blood. The receptors were sampled from a woman in her 70s with acute or convalescent COVID-19.

For this clone: Other DNA sequences of this sample code for an identical CDR3. The rearrangement joins TRBV29-1 to TRBJ2-1; D possibly corresponds to TRBD1 (5 bases). V was shortened by 5 bases and J by 1 base, with 9 bases between the two germline ends. This CDR3 has 13 amino acids. The germline V gene has CDR1 SQVTM and CDR2 ANQGSEA. DNA for the CDR3: TGCAGCGTTCAGGGTTTGTCCTACAATGAGCAGTTCTTC. Protein sequence: CSVQGLSYNEQFF.

This clone has just a few counts. This rearrangement joins TRBV30 to TRBJ1-1, with 7 bases that match TRBD1. Germline CDR1 is GTSNPN and CDR2 is SVGIG (reference sequence). The CDR3 runs to 16 residues. V shed 3 bases and J 1 base; nucleotides not matched to a gene: 11. CDR3 residues: CAWSGGEQGQNTEAFF. In DNA, the CDR3 is TGTGCCTGGAGCGGGGGGGAACAGGGGCAGAACACTGAAGCTTTCTTT.

This clone was recorded at least ten times. V usage is TRBV7-9 and J usage is TRBJ1-2; D uncertain. V was cut by 6 bases and J by 4 bases, with 12 bases left in between. Germline values: CDR1 SEHNR, CDR2 FQNEAQ (reference sequence). The CDR3 length is 13 residues. The CDR3 sequence is CASSSDTFYGYTF. Here the CDR3 DNA reads TGTGCCAGCAGTTCCGACACCTTCTATGGCTACACCTTC.

V is TRBV10-3 and J is TRBJ1-5, with D uncertain. Trimming pared 0 bases from V and 7 bases from J, leaving 13 bases between. CDR1 is ENHRY, CDR2 SYGVKD, per germline. The CDR3 runs 15 residues. The CDR3 sequence: CAISESLMMEQPQHF. The CDR3 DNA sequence: TGTGCCATCAGTGAGTCGTTGATGATGGAGCAGCCCCAGCATTTT.

The chain has TRBV2 and TRBJ2-5; the match to TRBD2 covers 14 bases. The CDR3 loop spans 16 amino acids. Germline lookup yields CDR1 SNHLY and CDR2 FYNNEI. The ends lost 4 bases at V and 9 bases at J; junction bases unmatched: 10. The CDR3 bases are TGTGCCAGCAGTGCCCGCTCGGGACTAGCGGGAGTTGCCCAGTACTTC. It translates to CASSARSGLAGVAQYF.

The chain combines TRBV5-1 with TRBJ1-2; TRBD1 matches 9 bases. The germline CDR1 and CDR2 sequences are SGHRS and YFSETQ. The CDR3 loop spans 16 amino acids. V was clipped by 4 bases and J by 7 bases; unmatched bases: 14. The CDR3 nucleotides are TGCGCCAGCAGCCCGGCCTACGGGACAGGGTCGGGTGGCTACACCTTC. Its protein product is CASSPAYGTGSGGYTF.

This clone was picked up a small number of times. The V gene is TRBV5-1, the J gene TRBJ1-1; D call uncertain. Germline V lookup: CDR1 SGHRS, CDR2 YFSETQ. Between the trimmed V and J ends, which lost 2 bases and 0 bases, there was a span of 17 bases. The length of the CDR3 is 17 residues. The CDR3 bases are TGCGCCAGCAGCTTAGGACTGAATGCAGCTATGAACACTGAAGCTTTCTTT. Protein: CASSLGLNAAMNTEAFF.

The V and J genes are TRBV7-3 and TRBJ2-2, with D possibly TRBD2 on 6 matching bases. The ends were cut back, 5 bases at V and 4 bases at J, with 8 bases in the middle. CDR1 and CDR2 (germline): SGHTA, FQGTGA. This CDR3 has 13 residues. For the CDR3, the DNA is TGTGCCAGCAGCGGGACTGCCACCGGGGAGCTGTTTTTT. Translation gives CASSGTATGELFF.

The rearrangement links TRBV18 to TRBJ1-4; D might be TRBD1 (5 bases). Germline loops: CDR1 KGHSH, CDR2 LQKENI. V gave up 3 bases and J gave up 8 bases, with 13 bases separating them. CDR3 size: 14 residues. The CDR3: CASSPPGLGEKLFF. DNA of the CDR3: TGTGCCAGCTCACCCCCGGGACTCGGAGAAAAACTGTTTTTT.

V usage is TRBV6-5 and J usage is TRBJ1-1, with a possible D match to TRBD1 (6 bases). The germline V gene has CDR1 MNHEY and CDR2 SVGAGI. This CDR3 comprises 13 residues. V lost 6 bases and J 5 bases, leaving 13 bases between the germline ends. This CDR3 is CASSDRDITEAFF. CDR3 bases: TGTGCCAGCAGCGATAGGGACATAACTGAAGCTTTCTTT.

This clone was counted once. The J gene is TRBJ1-2, the V gene TRBV7-2; D is unclear. The CDR3 has 13 amino acids. The germline CDR1 and CDR2 sequences are SGHTA and FQGNSA. The germline V and J ends were trimmed by 5 bases and 10 bases, with 17 bases remaining between them. The CDR3 loop reads CASSPRVFYPYTF. CDR3 DNA sequence: TGTGCCAGCAGCCCCCGGGTGTTTTATCCCTACACCTTC.

The chain is built from TRBV5-4 and TRBJ1-6; 7 bases agree with TRBD1. Trimming removed 1 base from V and 7 bases from J; junction bases left unmatched: 2. Germline V gene sequence: CDR1 SGHNT, CDR2 YYREEE (reference sequence). This CDR3 has 14 amino acids. The CDR3: CASSLIQGNSPLHF. The DNA of the CDR3 is TGTGCCAGCAGCTTGATACAGGGGAATTCACCCCTCCACTTT.

In its sample, this clone was seen once. This sequence joins TRBV9 and TRBJ2-7; TRBD2 agrees at 11 bases. Germline values: CDR1 SGDLS, CDR2 YYNGEE. This CDR3 comprises 16 residues. Germline trimming cut 6 bases from V and 4 bases from J; bases unmatched to any gene: 12. The CDR3 region is CASTPTGTSGAYEQYF. The DNA of the CDR3 is TGTGCCAGCACCCCCACGGGGACTAGCGGTGCGTACGAGCAGTACTTC.

This chain connects TRBV4-1 to TRBJ2-3, with 9 bases identical to TRBD2. The trim removed 3 bases at V and 1 base at J, leaving 5 bases unmatched. CDR1 and CDR2 from the germline V gene are MGHRA and YSYEKL. The CDR3 sequence is 16 residues long. The CDR3: CASSQIAGEGTDTQYF. DNA of the CDR3: TGCGCCAGCAGCCAGATAGCGGGGGAAGGCACAGATACGCAGTATTTT.

The V and J genes are TRBV19 and TRBJ2-2, with 8 positions matching TRBD1. V was clipped by 4 bases and J by 7 bases; unmatched bases: 8. The CDR3 is 15 residues long. CDR1 LNHDA and CDR2 SQIVND come from the germline V gene (reference sequence). The CDR3 sequence: CASSTGTGPIGELFF. CDR3 nucleotides: TGTGCCAGTAGTACCGGGACAGGACCTATCGGGGAGCTGTTTTTT.

This clone appeared once. The rearrangement uses TRBV30 and TRBJ2-5; 9 bases are a match to TRBD2. This CDR3 contains 14 residues. Germline values: CDR1 GTSNPN, CDR2 SVGIG (reference sequence). V was clipped by 8 bases and J by 5 bases; unmatched bases: 12. The CDR3 DNA reads as TGTGCCGGAGCGGGGGGCAAGGGGGTTGAGACCCAGTACTTC. The encoded protein is CAGAGGKGVETQYF.

This clone appeared once. This sequence joins TRBV29-1 and TRBJ2-3, with D tentatively TRBD1 (5 bases). V gave up 4 bases and J gave up 3 bases, with 11 bases separating them. Germline V gene data show CDR1 as SQVTM and CDR2 as ANQGSEA. The CDR3 extends over 13 amino acids. CDR3 sequence (DNA): TGCAGCGTTGCAGGGCTCGGGACAGATACGCAGTATTTT. Amino acids: CSVAGLGTDTQYF.

This chain links TRBV2 with TRBJ2-1; TRBD2 aligns across 7 bases. The CDR3 totals 15 residues. CDR1 and CDR2 (germline): SNHLY, FYNNEI. V lost 5 bases to trimming and J lost 1 base; unmatched junction nucleotides: 5. The DNA of the CDR3 is TGTGCCAGCAGTTCTCTAGCGGAGTCCTACAATGAGCAGTTCTTC. Translating gives CASSSLAESYNEQFF. Filled out from reference TRBV2 and TRBJ2-1, the complete variable domain reads EPEVTQTPSHQVTQMGQEVILRCVPISNHLYFYWYRQILGQKVEFLVSFYNNEISEKSEIFDDQFSVERPDGSNFTLKIRSTKLEDSAMYFCASSSLAESYNEQFFGPGTRLTVL.

The chain couples TRBV7-8 to TRBJ1-5, with 8 bases fitting TRBD1. The CDR3 covers 18 residues. V gave up 7 bases and J gave up 2 bases; unmatched junction bases: 16. The germline V gene encodes CDR1 SGHVS and CDR2 FQNEAQ. CDR3 sequence reads: CASTTHAGQGRGNQPQHF. The CDR3 DNA sequence: TGTGCCAGCACTACGCACGCAGGACAGGGTCGAGGCAATCAGCCCCAGCATTTT. Full variable domain (rest looked up from reference TRBV7-8 and TRBJ1-5): GAGVSQSPRYKVAKRGQDVALRCDPISGHVSLFWYQQALGQGPEFLTYFQNEAQLDKSGLPSDRFFAERPEGSVSTLKIQRTQQEDSAVYLCASTTHAGQGRGNQPQHFGDGTRLSIL.

This clone has a count of ten or more. The chain links TRBV3-1 (or the pseudogene TRBV3-2) to TRBJ1-3; tentative D call: TRBD1 (5 bases). CDR3 length equals 16 residues. V was trimmed by 0 bases and J by 3 bases, leaving 12 bases between them. Germline assignment: CDR1 LGHDT and CDR2 YNNKEL (reference sequence). CDR3 bases: TGTGCCAGCAGCCAAGATACGGGGGGTAGTGGAAACACCATATATTTT. It encodes CASSQDTGGSGNTIYF.

The chain has TRBV6-2 or TRBV6-3 and TRBJ1-1; no reliable D call. Per the germline V gene, CDR1 is MNHEY and CDR2 is SVGEGT. Deletions cut 0 bases from V and 8 bases from J, with 7 bases between. The CDR3 is made up of 12 amino acids. Here the CDR3 reads CASSYSAEEAFF. CDR3 coding DNA: TGTGCCAGCAGTTACTCAGCGGAAGAAGCTTTCTTT.

The gene calls are TRBV27 and TRBJ2-3; perhaps TRBD1 as D (6 bases). Trimming removed 5 bases from V and 4 bases from J, with 13 bases in between. The CDR3 consists of 14 residues. The germline CDR1 and CDR2 sequences are MNHEY and SMNVEV (reference sequence). CDR3 residues: CASSIGTPPDTQYF. CDR3 DNA: TGTGCCAGCAGTATTGGGACACCACCAGATACGCAGTATTTT.

The chain links TRBV28 to TRBJ1-3, with 8 nucleotides matching TRBD1. Per the germline V gene, CDR1 is MDHEN and CDR2 is SYDVKM. This CDR3 comprises 14 residues. The CDR3 loop is CGSRTGTSGNTIYF. CDR3 coding DNA: TGTGGGTCCAGGACAGGGACCTCTGGAAACACCATATATTTT.

This chain connects TRBV6-5 to TRBJ2-7, with TRBD1 identical over 7 bases. The junction had 9 bases not matched to a gene; V was cut back by 5 bases and J by 8 bases. Looked up from germline, CDR1 is MNHEY and CDR2 is SVGAGI. CDR3 size: 13 residues. The CDR3 DNA reads TGTGCCAGCAGTCGCCGACAGGGAGTCAAGCAGTACTTC. This encodes CASSRRQGVKQYF.

The chain carries TRBV5-1 and TRBJ1-6; 12 bases line up with TRBD1. Germline V gene lookup returns CDR1 SGHRS and CDR2 YFSETQ. Germline trimming cut 4 bases from V and 6 bases from J; bases unmatched to any gene: 8. CDR3 length: 17 amino acids. CDR3 DNA: TGCGCCAGCAGCCAGTCGGGACAGGGGGCGCGTAATTCACCCCTCCACTTT. It specifies CASSQSGQGARNSPLHF.